Included here is one T cell receptor beta chain sequence, with context. What this receptor recognizes is not known. No clone much larger than this one lies a single base away; base qualities are absent. The protocol used for the library was RT-PCR. Instrument used: Illumina HiSeq 2500. TCRdb passed the public sequencing reads through fastp at Q25 and MiXCR, retaining productive beta sequences. Rows matching on CDR3 protein sequence are summarized as one entry with the most common DNA and genes. This sample has 450,000 to 700,000 distinct CDR3 sequences in its table, and 12% to 15% of those were observed once. The ten largest clonotypes hold around 10% of the sample. The data are from a study of response to subunit inactivated influenza vaccine (dated by TCRdb to between 2018 and 2020). Background on the whole study: Deep quantitative profiling of the T cell receptor repertoire was used in the study to follow responses to a trivalent subunit inactivated influenza vaccine.

What the study reported, not specific to this receptor: The authors proposed that each seasonal influenza vaccination may bring in only a limited number of new T cells.

The sequencing used PBMCs from blood, collected 11 to 12 days after vaccination. This receptor was identified in a man aged 45-65 years who received an inactivated influenza vaccine. Donor details come from another sample of the same person, matched by shared clones.

The CDR3 region has the sequence CASNDYSYNEQFF. DNA sequence: TGTGCCAGCAACGACTACTCCTACAATGAGCAGTTCTTC. This chain is built from TRBV12-3 or TRBV12-4 and TRBJ2-1; tentative D gene TRBD2, with 5 bases matching. Relative to germline, V is 7 bases shorter and J is 0 bases shorter, with 7 bases between their ends. Measured from the cysteine to the phenylalanine, the CDR3 is 13 residues long. The DNA shown is the 39-base CDR3, in frame from base 1.